This paragraph covers one T cell receptor (beta chain) sequence. The sample originates from a study of T cell changes during pregnancy in multiple sclerosis. Libraries were prepared by immunoSEQ multiplex PCR; TCRdb keeps only in-frame clonotypes and omits some of them. The sample yields approximately 79,000 clones, roughly 95% seen once. V was pared by 4 bases and J by 8 bases, with 7 bases of the junction left unmatched. The CDR3 totals 14 residues. Germline V lookup: CDR1 LGHNA, CDR2 YSLEER. V gene TRBV4-3 combines with J gene TRBJ2-1; 8 bases are shared with TRBD1. The sample in question was peripheral blood, obtained in the second trimester of pregnancy. The receptor was isolated from a female donor in good health, enrolled as a control in a pregnancy study. CDR3 region: CASSPRQGFDEQFF. CDR3 sequence (DNA): TGCGCCAGCAGCCCGCGACAGGGGTTTGATGAGCAGTTCTTC.